The clone carrying this T cell receptor beta chain has just one count. Its antigen is still unknown. This sample is drawn from a study of cytomegalovirus exposure and HLA in healthy donors. The J segment lost 0 bases and the V segment lost 5 bases, leaving 8 bases of the junction unmatched. The V gene's germline CDR1 is MDHEN and CDR2 SYDVKM. There are 16 residues in the CDR3. Study findings and constraints: Confirmation was obtained in vitro that three CMV-associated chains are specific for CMV antigens. Some highly shared sequence variants likely arose as a pipeline artifact. TCR beta sequences reportedly predicted the HLA-A and HLA-B alleles of most subjects accurately.

The PCR ran on 60 Vbeta and 13 Jbeta primers. Using immunoSEQ multiplex PCR, the repertoire was profiled, and TCRdb retains in-frame clones only, with some absent. The sample has some 52,000 clones; approximately 77% are singletons. This chain links TRBV28 with TRBJ1-1, with TRBD1 matching over 8 bases. Sequencing input: PBMCs. This receptor was identified in a woman in her forties or fifties in good health and CMV-seronegative. The CDR3 nucleotides read TGTGCCAGCAGTCCTTGGACAGGGAGGCTGAACACTGAAGCTTTCTTT. Amino acid sequence: CASSPWTGRLNTEAFF.